Each of the 18 T cell receptor beta chains below was sequenced from the same sample in a study of STAT3 mutations in large granular lymphocyte leukemia. Only in-frame clones appear in the TCRdb table, and some are missing; sequencing was by immunoSEQ multiplex PCR. Of tens of thousands of clones listed, approximately 86% were seen once; the top ten hold roughly 13%. Study outcomes and limitations: At least one immunodominant TCR beta clonotype appeared in every T-cell large granular lymphocyte leukemia patient.

These receptors' antigens are unknown. Specimen: peripheral blood mononuclear cells. Receptor source: a man aged 55 to 69 with T-cell large granular lymphocyte leukemia. Some clones in this sample may be carry-over from other donors' samples.

This rearrangement joins TRBV4-1 to TRBJ2-7; TRBD1 matches 12 bases. The CDR3 extends over 15 amino acids. Trimming cost V 2 bases and J 5 bases; bases outside gene matches: 4. Germline values: CDR1 MGHRA, CDR2 YSYEKL. CDR3 loop: CASSQLGTGGDEQYF. The DNA for the CDR3 is TGCGCCAGCAGCCAACTCGGGACAGGGGGCGACGAGCAGTACTTC.

V gene TRBV5-6 combines with J gene TRBJ1-3, with TRBD1 matching over 9 bases. Germline values: CDR1 SGHDT, CDR2 YYEEEE. J gave up 3 bases and V 4 bases, and 8 bases lay outside the gene matches. The CDR3 contains 16 residues. CDR3 amino acids: CASSPRTGAVGNTIYF. For the CDR3, the DNA is TGTGCCAGCAGCCCCCGGACAGGGGCGGTTGGAAACACCATATATTTT.

This clone was counted only a few times. The chain recombines TRBV12-5 with TRBJ2-7; 7 bases align to TRBD1. Germline V lookup: CDR1 LGHNT, CDR2 FRNRAP. This CDR3 has 20 residues. With V trimmed by 2 bases and J by 2 bases, 21 bases remained unmatched. The CDR3 coding sequence is TGTGCTAGTGGTTTGACTCCGACAGGGTATAATATTAGATTCACCTACGAGCAGTACTTC. Translated: CASGLTPTGYNIRFTYEQYF. Full variable domain (outside the CDR3, taken from reference TRBV12-5 and TRBJ2-7): DARVTQTPRHKVTEMGQEVTMRCQPILGHNTVFWYRQTMMQGLELLAYFRNRAPLDDSGMPKDRFSAEMPDATLATLKIQPSEPRDSAVYFCASGLTPTGYNIRFTYEQYFGPGTRLTVT.

This chain links TRBV4-2 with TRBJ2-7; 10 bases are shared with TRBD2. CDR3 length: 16 amino acids. After removal of 2 bases from V and 3 bases from J, the junction contained 7 bases not matched to a gene. Germline assignment: CDR1 LGHNA and CDR2 YNFKEQ. The CDR3 sequence is CASSQMEREGRYEQYF. CDR3 DNA: TGTGCCAGCAGCCAAATGGAGCGGGAGGGCCGCTACGAGCAGTACTTC.

This clone has more than one count but fewer than ten. V and J are TRBV5-1 and TRBJ1-1; D possibly corresponds to TRBD1 (5 bases). The V and J ends lost 0 bases and 4 bases respectively, with 10 bases between them. Germline loops: CDR1 SGHRS, CDR2 YFSETQ. The length of the CDR3 is 14 residues. The CDR3 bases are TGCGCCAGCAGCTTGGCCATGGGGCGCACTGAAGCTTTCTTT. Its translation: CASSLAMGRTEAFF.

The gene calls are TRBV5-4 and TRBJ1-2; D is uncertain. CDR3 length equals 13 residues. Germline V gene sequence: CDR1 SGHNT, CDR2 YYREEE (reference sequence). Trimming stripped 0 bases from V and 3 bases from J, with 6 bases between. CDR3 nucleotides: TGTGCCAGCAGCTTGGGACGGGACTATGGCTACACCTTC. Amino acids: CASSLGRDYGYTF. Full variable domain (rest looked up from reference TRBV5-4 and TRBJ1-2): ETGVTQSPTHLIKTRGQQVTLRCSSQSGHNTVSWYQQALGQGPQFIFQYYREEENGRGNFPPRFSGLQFPNYSSELNVNALELDDSALYLCASSLGRDYGYTFGSGTRLTVV.

The rearrangement uses TRBV5-1 and TRBJ2-5, with 13 bases lining up with TRBD2. The V gene's germline CDR1 is SGHRS and CDR2 YFSETQ. The CDR3 is made up of 16 amino acids. J gave up 5 bases and V 2 bases, and 6 bases lay outside the gene matches. As DNA, the CDR3 is TGCGCCAGCAGCTTTGGACTAGCGGGAGTGTGGGAGACCCAGTACTTC. The encoded protein is CASSFGLAGVWETQYF.

With regard to this clone: At one end, the junction sequence differs from germline, possibly due to a read error. The chain recombines TRBV5-6 with TRBJ2-7; 11 bases fit TRBD2. CDR1 SGHDT and CDR2 YYEEEE come from the germline V gene. The CDR3 has 15 residues. The DNA of the CDR3 is TGTGCCAGCAGCCGCGGGACTAGCGGCTCCCACGAGCAGTACTTC. Its translation: CASSRGTSGSHEQYF.

The J gene is TRBJ1-1, the V gene TRBV7-8; D is unclear. The CDR3 runs to 19 residues. V lost 3 bases, J lost 0 bases, and 23 bases lay in between. Per the germline V gene, CDR1 is SGHVS and CDR2 is FQNEAQ. The CDR3 nucleotides read TGTGCCAGCAGCTTCACCCTCCGGTTCGACCAAAACATGAACACTGAAGCTTTCTTT. Amino acid sequence: CASSFTLRFDQNMNTEAFF. Using reference TRBV7-8 and TRBJ1-1 for the parts outside the CDR3, the full variable domain is GAGVSQSPRYKVAKRGQDVALRCDPISGHVSLFWYQQALGQGPEFLTYFQNEAQLDKSGLPSDRFFAERPEGSVSTLKIQRTQQEDSAVYLCASSFTLRFDQNMNTEAFFGQGTRLTVV.

The chain links TRBV29-1 to TRBJ2-2; 9 nucleotides match TRBD2. The germline gives CDR1 SQVTM, CDR2 ANQGSEA. The CDR3 loop spans 14 amino acids. V trimming: 3 bases; J trimming: 4 bases; junction bases outside the gene matches: 3. CDR3 in DNA: TGCAGCGTTGAGGCGGGAGGGGGCACCGGGGAGCTGTTTTTT. Translated: CSVEAGGGTGELFF.

This CDR3 is CASSFRDRSTDTQYF. The CDR3 DNA reads as TGTGCCAGCTCATTTCGGGACAGGAGCACAGATACGCAGTATTTT. The J gene is TRBJ2-3, the V gene TRBV18, with 8 positions matching TRBD1. Trimming at V came to 5 bases and at J to 0 bases, leaving 4 bases not matched to a gene. The CDR3 runs to 15 residues. Germline V gene data show CDR1 as KGHSH and CDR2 as LQKENI.

The chain recombines TRBV28 with TRBJ1-5, with a possible D match to TRBD1 (5 bases). Germline values: CDR1 MDHEN, CDR2 SYDVKM. Deletions cut 1 base from V and 7 bases from J, with 14 bases between. This CDR3 comprises 15 residues. The CDR3 reads CASSLSGEGRQPQHF. For the CDR3, the DNA is TGTGCCAGCAGTTTATCGGGGGAGGGTAGACAGCCCCAGCATTTT.

This sequence joins TRBV6-5 and TRBJ2-3, with TRBD2 matching 10 bases. V shed 0 bases and J 3 bases; nucleotides not matched to a gene: 3. Per the germline V gene, CDR1 is MNHEY and CDR2 is SVGAGI. CDR3 length: 16 residues. CDR3 loop: CASSYSVLAGTDTQYF. The CDR3 DNA reads TGTGCCAGCAGTTACTCGGTACTAGCGGGGACAGATACGCAGTATTTT.

V and J are TRBV30 and TRBJ2-7; D is unclear. CDR1 is GTSNPN, CDR2 SVGIG, per germline (reference sequence). The CDR3 runs 12 residues. Trimming left V 1 base short and J 4 bases short, with 8 bases between. CDR3 DNA: TGTGCCTGGAGTGACCAGCGATACGAGCAGTACTTC. Its translation is CAWSDQRYEQYF.

V gene TRBV30 combines with J gene TRBJ2-3; 11 positions match TRBD2. This CDR3 spans 15 amino acids. In germline, CDR1 is GTSNPN, CDR2 SVGIG (reference sequence). Trimming removed 4 bases from V and 2 bases from J; junction bases left unmatched: 5. The CDR3 DNA follows: TGTGCCTGGACAGGACTAGCGGGCCTCACAGATACGCAGTATTTT. Translating gives CAWTGLAGLTDTQYF.

V usage is TRBV27 and J usage is TRBJ1-5; no reliable D call. Trimming took 2 bases from V and 3 from J, leaving 11 bases between them. Per germline, CDR1 MNHEY and CDR2 SMNVEV (reference sequence). The CDR3 loop spans 15 amino acids. In nucleotides, the CDR3 is TGTGCCAGCAGTTTAGGGATATCCCTCAATCAGCCCCAGCATTTT. It translates to CASSLGISLNQPQHF.

The J gene is TRBJ2-1, the V gene TRBV5-1, with 13 bases identical to TRBD2. The CDR3 runs 15 residues. Germline V CDR1 and CDR2: SGHRS, YFSETQ. J gave up 6 bases and V 5 bases, and 5 bases lay outside the gene matches. The DNA of the CDR3 is TGCGCCAGCAGACCTGGACTAGCGGGGGTCAATGAGCAGTTCTTC. This encodes CASRPGLAGVNEQFF.

The chain couples TRBV29-1 to TRBJ2-2, with D possibly matching TRBD1 (6 bases). This CDR3 has 14 residues. Deletions cut 7 bases from V and 3 bases from J, with 15 bases between. Germline V gene data show CDR1 as SQVTM and CDR2 as ANQGSEA. DNA of the CDR3: TGCAGCGCTGGACAGCAAACGGACACCGGGGAGCTGTTTTTT. It specifies CSAGQQTDTGELFF.